The clone carrying this T cell receptor beta chain occurred a few times. This specimen comes from a study of blood T cell repertoires in COVID-19. Background on the study: Researchers got acute and convalescent COVID-19 samples from the United States, Italy and Spain. PBMCs, B-cell-depleted T cells, or T cells provided the cDNA or gDNA that made up the material.

Authors' analysis steps: Reference gene primer amplification yielded estimated nucleated cell counts. Assay used: immunoSEQ multiplex PCR; TCRdb lists only in-frame clones, some missing. V and J calls and clone size are copied from that table; D and trimming were computed from the DNA. The table includes about 220,000 clones, more than 65% detected once. Germline loops: CDR1 SGHVS, CDR2 FQNEAQ. The CDR3 totals 17 residues. Trimming pared 5 bases from V and 3 bases from J, leaving 21 bases between. Material for sequencing was peripheral blood. This chain links TRBV7-8 with TRBJ2-3, with a weak D call TRBD2 (5 bases). This receptor was identified in a man in his forties or fifties with active or convalescent COVID-19. CDR3 in DNA: TGTGCCAGCAGCCCAAATAAGAGGCTAGAGGGAACAGATACGCAGTATTTT. Residues: CASSPNKRLEGTDTQYF. Combining the CDR3 with reference TRBV7-8 and TRBJ2-3 gives the whole variable domain GAGVSQSPRYKVAKRGQDVALRCDPISGHVSLFWYQQALGQGPEFLTYFQNEAQLDKSGLPSDRFFAERPEGSVSTLKIQRTQQEDSAVYLCASSPNKRLEGTDTQYFGPGTRLTVL.